Following are 3 T cell receptor beta chains from one sample sequenced in a study of cytomegalovirus exposure and HLA in healthy donors. The PCR ran on 60 Vbeta and 13 Jbeta primers. Sequenced by immunoSEQ multiplex PCR; TCRdb stores in-frame clones only, minus some. The repertoire has some 180,000 clones, 77% of them found once; the top ten carry roughly 1.5%. The sample was PBMCs. The receptor source for this set is a man aged 18-30 years in good health and CMV-seronegative.

The chain joins TRBV7-8 to TRBJ2-5; D may be TRBD2 (6 bases). The CDR3 totals 14 residues. V dropped 4 bases and J dropped 1 base, with 10 bases sitting between them. Germline V gives CDR1 SGHVS, CDR2 FQNEAQ. The CDR3 region has the DNA TGTGCCAGCAGCTGGACTACCCTCCAAGAGACCCAGTACTTC. It encodes CASSWTTLQETQYF.

This sequence joins TRBV7-6 and TRBJ2-1; TRBD2 aligns across 12 bases. The CDR3 length is 16 residues. V shed 5 bases, J shed 4 bases, and the junction held 6 bases outside the gene matches. Germline V gives CDR1 SGHVS, CDR2 FNYEAQ. The CDR3 DNA reads as TGTGCCAGCAGCCCGCGGACTAGCGGGGTATACAATGAGCAGTTCTTC. This translates into CASSPRTSGVYNEQFF.

The V and J genes are TRBV2 and TRBJ2-7; 12 bases agree with TRBD2. The ends lost 5 bases at V and 2 bases at J; junction bases unmatched: 4. Germline CDR1 SNHLY, CDR2 FYNNEI. The CDR3 covers 15 residues. The CDR3 spells CASSSSSGGAYEQYF. DNA of the CDR3: TGTGCCAGCAGTTCCTCTAGCGGGGGGGCCTACGAGCAGTACTTC.